The rows below give T cell receptor beta chains drawn from one sample of a study of blood T cell repertoires in COVID-19. Profiling relied on immunoSEQ multiplex PCR, and the TCRdb table lists in-frame clones only, not all of them. The sample has about 53,000 clones, 65% to 80% seen once. Source material: peripheral blood. Every receptor here comes from a man between 65 and 80 years old with active or convalescent COVID-19. The CDR3 runs from the conserved cysteine through the conserved F or W. A D gene is named only where the DNA matches it firmly. Some rows mark clone size as missing; the rest say once, few, many or name a class of expanded clone.

V: TRBV15; J: TRBJ2-1; size: few; D: NA; CDR3: CATSRQDLVVYNEQFF; DNA: TGTGCCACCAGCAGACAAGACTTGGTCGTCTACAATGAGCAGTTCTTC
V: TRBV24-1; J: TRBJ2-6; size: NA; D: NA; CDR3: CATSDSQLTGYPSGANVLTF; DNA: TGTGCCACCAGTGATTCCCAATTGACGGGATACCCTTCTGGGGCCAACGTCCTGACTTTC
V: TRBV6-5; J: TRBJ2-3; size: NA; D: NA; CDR3: CASRLSGATDTQYF; DNA: TGTGCCAGCAGGTTGTCAGGGGCCACAGATACGCAGTATTTT
V: TRBV25-1; J: TRBJ1-2; size: few; D: NA; CDR3: CATQGSTSGYTF; DNA: TGTGCCACCCAGGGTTCCACGAGTGGCTACACCTTC
V: TRBV19; J: TRBJ1-1; size: NA; D: TRBD1; CDR3: CASSIGQGRTEAFF; DNA: TGTGCCAGTAGTATAGGACAGGGAAGGACTGAAGCTTTCTTT
V: TRBV3-1/TRBV3-2; J: TRBJ1-6; size: NA; D: NA; CDR3: CASSIGVYGYNSPLHF; DNA: TGTGCCAGCAGTATAGGGGTCTACGGCTATAATTCACCCCTCCACTTT
V: TRBV30; J: TRBJ1-1; size: NA; D: NA; CDR3: CAWSDKGTIEAFF; DNA: TGTGCCTGGAGTGATAAAGGAACTATAGAAGCTTTCTTT
V: TRBV19; J: TRBJ1-1; size: NA; D: NA; CDR3: CASSITPGEATEAFF; DNA: TGTGCCAGTAGTATAACCCCCGGGGAGGCGACTGAAGCTTTCTTT
V: TRBV20-1; J: TRBJ1-3; size: NA; D: NA; CDR3: CSASDARHRNTIYF; DNA: TGCAGTGCTAGTGACGCCAGGCACCGAAACACCATATATTTT
V: TRBV19; J: TRBJ1-1; size: NA; D: TRBD1; CDR3: CASRRSGQGATEAFF; DNA: TGTGCCAGTCGCAGATCTGGACAGGGGGCGACTGAAGCTTTCTTT
V: TRBV28; J: TRBJ1-6; size: NA; D: NA; CDR3: CASSSGISYNSPLHF; DNA: TGTGCCAGCAGTTCAGGGATCTCCTATAATTCACCCCTCCACTTT
V: TRBV19; J: TRBJ2-1; size: NA; D: TRBD2; CDR3: CASSINGAGAGETYNEQFF; DNA: TGTGCCAGTAGTATTAATGGGGCCGGAGCGGGAGAAACCTACAATGAGCAGTTCTTC
V: TRBV6-6; J: TRBJ2-1; size: NA; D: TRBD1; CDR3: CASSLGQDLGEQFF; DNA: TGTGCCAGCAGTCTGGGACAGGACCTCGGTGAGCAGTTCTTC
V: TRBV5-3; J: TRBJ2-6; size: NA; D: NA; CDR3: CARSLLIGGRSSGANVLTF; DNA: TGTGCCAGAAGCTTGCTAATCGGGGGTAGGAGCTCTGGGGCCAACGTCCTGACTTTC
V: TRBV2; J: TRBJ1-6; size: NA; D: NA; CDR3: CASRGDIGSPLHF; DNA: TGTGCCAGCAGAGGGGACATAGGGTCACCCCTCCACTTT
V: TRBV6-6; J: TRBJ2-1; size: NA; D: NA; CDR3: CASSYGASSYNEQFF; DNA: TGTGCCAGCAGTTACGGTGCGAGCTCCTACAATGAGCAGTTCTTC
V: TRBV5-1; J: TRBJ1-1; size: NA; D: NA; CDR3: CASSLEVNTEAFF; DNA: TGCGCCAGCAGCTTAGAGGTGAACACTGAAGCTTTCTTT
V: TRBV6-5; J: TRBJ2-5; size: NA; D: NA; CDR3: CASSYVFRGETQYF; DNA: TGTGCCAGCAGTTATGTTTTCAGGGGAGAGACCCAGTACTTC
V: TRBV4-2; J: TRBJ2-7; size: NA; D: NA; CDR3: CASSQRTVITNPYEQYF; DNA: TGTGCCAGCAGCCAGAGGACAGTTATTACGAACCCCTACGAGCAGTACTTC
V: TRBV18; J: TRBJ2-3; size: once; D: TRBD1; CDR3: CASSPGQGAQDTQYF; DNA: TGTGCCAGCTCACCGGGACAGGGGGCGCAGGATACGCAGTATTTT
V: TRBV6-5; J: TRBJ1-2; size: NA; D: NA; CDR3: CASSTVGSYGYTF; DNA: TGTGCCAGCAGCACGGTGGGCAGCTATGGCTACACCTTC
V: TRBV19; J: TRBJ1-5; size: NA; D: NA; CDR3: CASSIYSTYNQPQHF; DNA: TGTGCCAGTAGTATCTACAGTACCTACAATCAGCCCCAGCATTTT
V: TRBV24-1; J: TRBJ2-2; size: NA; D: TRBD2; CDR3: CATSPSGRQGGELFF; DNA: TGTGCCACCAGTCCGAGCGGGAGGCAGGGCGGGGAGCTGTTTTTT
V: TRBV4-1; J: TRBJ2-3; size: NA; D: TRBD1; CDR3: CASSRNQWTGVADTQYF; DNA: TGCGCCAGCAGCCGAAATCAGTGGACAGGGGTGGCAGATACGCAGTATTTT
V: TRBV5-4; J: TRBJ1-1; size: NA; D: NA; CDR3: CASSKQGLTYPEAFF; DNA: TGTGCCAGCAGCAAGCAGGGTCTCACTTACCCTGAAGCTTTCTTT
V: TRBV28; J: TRBJ2-5; size: NA; D: TRBD2; CDR3: CASRVWGGLQETQYF; DNA: TGTGCCAGCAGGGTATGGGGGGGACTCCAAGAGACCCAGTACTTC
V: TRBV3-1/TRBV3-2; J: TRBJ1-4; size: NA; D: NA; CDR3: CASSHAGTTNEKLFF; DNA: TGTGCCAGCAGCCACGCGGGAACAACTAATGAAAAACTGTTTTTT
V: TRBV11-2; J: TRBJ2-1; size: NA; D: TRBD2; CDR3: CASSLWLAGVGEQFF; DNA: TGTGCCAGCAGCTTATGGCTAGCGGGAGTGGGTGAGCAGTTCTTC
V: TRBV11-1; J: TRBJ2-2; size: once; D: TRBD1; CDR3: CASTPGTGTFSGELFF; DNA: TGTGCCAGCACCCCCGGGACAGGGACGTTCTCCGGGGAGCTGTTTTTT
V: TRBV21-1; J: TRBJ1-3; size: NA; D: NA; CDR3: CASRPMGATESSGNTIYF; DNA: TGTGCCAGCAGACCCATGGGAGCGACCGAGAGCTCTGGAAACACCATATATTTT
V: TRBV21-1; J: TRBJ1-5; size: NA; D: NA; CDR3: CASSRDLPGQGNEGNQPQHF; DNA: TGTGCCAGCAGCCGCGATCTCCCGGGACAGGGGAATGAGGGCAATCAGCCCCAGCATTTT
V: TRBV19; J: TRBJ2-1; size: few; D: TRBD2; CDR3: CASSIGTSGFNEQFF; DNA: TGTGCCAGTAGTATCGGGACTAGCGGGTTCAATGAGCAGTTCTTC
V: TRBV18; J: TRBJ2-1; size: NA; D: NA; CDR3: CASSPQSNEQFF; DNA: TGTGCCAGCTCACCACAGAGTAATGAGCAGTTCTTC
V: TRBV6-6; J: TRBJ1-2; size: NA; D: NA; CDR3: CASNEGLAGYTF; DNA: TGTGCCAGCAACGAGGGTCTGGCTGGCTACACCTTC
V: TRBV11-3; J: TRBJ1-3; size: NA; D: NA; CDR3: CASSARSGGSGNTIYF; DNA: TGTGCCAGCAGCGCCCGGTCGGGGGGCTCTGGAAACACCATATATTTT
V: TRBV5-4; J: TRBJ1-1; size: NA; D: NA; CDR3: CASSLGMNTEAFF; DNA: TGTGCCAGCAGCTTGGGTATGAACACTGAAGCTTTCTTT
V: TRBV24-1; J: TRBJ2-5; size: NA; D: TRBD2; CDR3: CATSDPGLGKETQYF; DNA: TGTGCCACCAGTGATCCGGGACTAGGGAAAGAGACCCAGTACTTC
V: TRBV6-5; J: TRBJ2-1; size: NA; D: TRBD1; CDR3: CASTRDRERGGFF; DNA: TGTGCCAGCACCCGGGACAGGGAGCGGGGAGGGTTCTTC
V: TRBV6-5; J: TRBJ1-1; size: once; D: NA; CDR3: CASRAGRYTEAFF; DNA: TGTGCCAGCAGGGCAGGGAGGTACACTGAAGCTTTCTTT
V: TRBV18; J: TRBJ2-5; size: NA; D: NA; CDR3: CASSPGSRGETQYF; DNA: TGTGCCAGCTCGCCCGGGTCCCGAGGGGAGACCCAGTACTTC
V: TRBV11-2; J: TRBJ2-7; size: NA; D: TRBD1; CDR3: CASSLGTGFYEQYF; DNA: TGTGCCAGCAGCTTGGGGACAGGGTTTTACGAGCAGTACTTC
V: TRBV6-5; J: TRBJ1-2; size: NA; D: NA; CDR3: CASTLEGGGGYTF; DNA: TGTGCCAGCACCCTAGAAGGCGGGGGGGGCTACACCTTC
V: TRBV5-1; J: TRBJ1-2; size: NA; D: NA; CDR3: CASSLGGDSWGYTF; DNA: TGCGCCAGCAGCTTGGGGGGTGACAGTTGGGGCTACACCTTC
V: TRBV11-1; J: TRBJ2-2; size: NA; D: TRBD1; CDR3: CASSSGQGYTGELFF; DNA: TGTGCCAGCAGCTCGGGACAGGGGTATACCGGGGAGCTGTTTTTT
V: TRBV29-1; J: TRBJ2-7; size: once; D: NA; CDR3: CSVTGTYEQYF; DNA: TGCAGCGTTACAGGGACGTACGAGCAGTACTTC
V: TRBV7-2; J: TRBJ2-5; size: NA; D: NA; CDR3: CASSPRLTQYQETQYF; DNA: TGTGCCAGCAGCCCGCGACTGACTCAGTACCAAGAGACCCAGTACTTC
V: TRBV30; J: TRBJ1-6; size: NA; D: NA; CDR3: CAWSVWGVHNSPLHF; DNA: TGTGCCTGGAGTGTATGGGGGGTGCATAATTCACCCCTCCACTTT
V: TRBV5-1; J: TRBJ1-1; size: NA; D: NA; CDR3: CASSLAGTRREGGTEAFF; DNA: TGCGCCAGCAGCTTGGCAGGGACACGCCGTGAGGGCGGCACTGAAGCTTTCTTT
V: TRBV30; J: TRBJ2-3; size: NA; D: NA; CDR3: CAWSLGERVAADTQYF; DNA: TGTGCCTGGAGCCTGGGGGAGCGGGTAGCGGCAGATACGCAGTATTTT
V: TRBV24-1; J: TRBJ2-5; size: once; D: TRBD2; CDR3: CATSDGGGIETQYF; DNA: TGTGCCACCAGTGATGGGGGAGGGATTGAGACCCAGTACTTC
V: TRBV3-1/TRBV3-2; J: TRBJ2-3; size: NA; D: TRBD1; CDR3: CASVDRESGDTQYF; DNA: TGTGCCAGCGTGGACAGGGAATCGGGAGATACGCAGTATTTT
V: TRBV19; J: TRBJ2-6; size: few; D: NA; CDR3: CASSAGANVLTF; DNA: TGTGCCAGTTCAGCTGGGGCCAACGTCCTGACTTTC
V: TRBV15; J: TRBJ2-1; size: NA; D: TRBD1; CDR3: CATSRGDSRDRNNEQFF; DNA: TGTGCCACCAGCAGAGGTGATAGCCGGGACAGGAACAATGAGCAGTTCTTC
V: TRBV4-3; J: TRBJ2-1; size: NA; D: NA; CDR3: CASSQDLERGQFF; DNA: TGCGCCAGCAGCCAAGACTTGGAAAGGGGGCAGTTCTTC
V: TRBV7-2; J: TRBJ1-3; size: NA; D: NA; CDR3: CASSLGVGGRGNTIYF; DNA: TGTGCCAGCAGCTTAGGGGTCGGCGGCCGGGGAAACACCATATATTTT
V: TRBV5-1; J: TRBJ2-7; size: once; D: NA; CDR3: CASSLGDTSYEQYF; DNA: TGCGCCAGCAGCTTGGGGGACACGAGCTACGAGCAGTACTTC
V: TRBV19; J: TRBJ2-7; size: once; D: NA; CDR3: CASRDPGNSSYEQYF; DNA: TGTGCCAGTAGGGATCCCGGGAACAGCTCCTACGAGCAGTACTTC